This TCR beta chain was identified during a study of cytomegalovirus exposure and HLA in healthy donors (dated by TCRdb to 2016 to 2017). Background for the entire study: An earlier analysis of about 560 of the donors reported roughly 300 Gb of sequence data and 117 million unique TCR beta sequences obtained from about 180 million T cells. The study combined high-throughput TCR immunosequencing, statistical association of individual TCRs with disease status, and machine learning to predict cytomegalovirus infection status. About 280 gigabases of sequencing data and 70 million to 100 million unique TCR sequences were included in an early release covering about 600 HLA-typed donors. Alongside the repertoire data, information on donor age, sex, ethnicity and CMV serostatus was compiled. Typing coverage varied by locus: about 629-640 donors for A, B, C, DRB1 and DQB1; roughly 560 for DQA1; around 570 for DPA1; around 490 for DPB1. HLA typing included class I and class II loci at four-digit resolution. Across approximately 400 genotyped donors of the cohort, an average of 235,054 unique TCR beta nucleotide sequences per donor were sequenced, and approximately 17% of those sequences were non-productive. A separate validation cohort of approximately 130 different subjects was used in addition to the approximately 700-subject first cohort. A later genetic analysis took genome-wide SNP genotypes for about 55% of the roughly 670 donors and used that subset as a discovery cohort. Because of strong linkage in the cohort, five DR-DQ haplotypes were treated as single units for association and clustering. The later analysis used no new phenotypic data to find candidate immune exposures, relying instead on TCR beta sequences and their occurrence across donors. All discovery cohort repertoires had been generated using a single sequencing platform. The aim of the study was to test whether cataloging public T cell receptors could identify signatures of past pathogen exposure. A later analysis re-analyzed previously published TCR beta repertoires from approximately 670 donors and added high-resolution HLA genotyping to study TCR occurrence patterns. Among the roughly 400 genotyped donors, 81% belonged to the genetic ancestry cluster associated with self-reported Caucasian donors. In an earlier analysis of 587 of the donors, high-throughput TCR beta sequencing was used to judge whether each TCR beta V gene segment behaved as functional or pseudogenic. The study profiled the T cell repertoires of some 610 subjects by immunosequencing and related them to cytomegalovirus serostatus.

Concerning this clone itself: Its target antigen remains unknown. No much larger clonotype is one base removed from it; base qualities were not supplied.

The receptor library was made with the immunoSEQ multiplex PCR assay. The multiplex PCR relied on a mix of 60 forward primers for TCR Vbeta segments and 13 reverse primers for TCR Jbeta segments. The CDR3 region of rearranged TCR beta genes was amplified from genomic DNA with a multiplex PCR assay. The Illumina HiSeq System was used to sequence the amplified TCR beta libraries as 87-base-pair reads. Per the authors' processing: A later analysis tallied around 82 million unique TCR beta chains across the 666 repertoires, and 10 million to 11 million of those chains were shared by two or more donors. A nearest-neighbor algorithm error-corrected the raw reads and collapsed the reads into unique sequences, merging closely related sequences to remove PCR and sequencing errors. Alignment of CDR3 sequences to IMGT reference sequences was used to assign V, D and J gene segments. For a sequence to be retained, a match of at least six nucleotides to both a V gene segment and a J gene segment was required. Rearrangements were called productive when the CDR3 lacked stop codons and stayed in frame with V and J; all others were non-productive. CDR3 was defined by IMGT convention, running from the second conserved V-encoded cysteine to the conserved J-encoded phenylalanine. Sequences without an unambiguous match to a single V gene segment were excluded from the earlier analysis of about 600 of the donors. In an earlier analysis of a few hundred of the donors, V segments were called functional above 56.7% productive rearrangements and were called segregating when the between-donor standard deviation exceeded 5%. A statistical classification framework was built to diagnose cytomegalovirus status from the catalog of TCR beta chain sequences. In a later analysis, TCR nucleotide sequences were compared against IMGT/GENE-DB human TR gene sequences so that V and J genes could be assigned. In a later analysis, CDR3 sequences and most-parsimonious VDJ recombination scenarios were assigned using the TCRdist pipeline. A later analysis defined each TCR beta chain by its CDR3 amino acid sequence plus V-gene family, and excluded reads lacking a unique V-gene family. A later analysis removed 592 highly shared, low-generation-probability nucleotide sequences to deal with suspected cross-contamination and a sequencing artifact. For each public chain, a later analysis derived a clonal expansion index from normalized ranks of inferred template counts within each repertoire. A later analysis computed generation probabilities with a VDJ recombination model fitted to out-of-frame rearrangements, and checked the results against IGoR. In a later analysis, hypergeometric tests were used to score TCR-TCR, TCR-HLA and TCR-CMV co-occurrence, with a repertoire-size bias correction applied to TCR pairs. In a later analysis, false discovery rates were estimated by permuting HLA or CMV assignments 20 times. In a later analysis, co-occurring TCRs were grouped using DBSCAN, with TCRdist sequence similarity added in when clustering inside HLA-allele-positive subsets. For co-occurrence clustering, repertoires with fewer than 30,000 or more than 120,000 public chains were excluded, along with 4 to 6 repertoires with anomalous nucleotide sharing. TCRdb holds this immuneACCESS table with in-frame rearrangements only. Some clones are missing; in checked studies, unresolved V genes explain under half, and the rest has no known cause. That table furnishes V, J and clone size, whereas the DNA furnished D and trimming. A total of approximately 160,000 clones appear in this sample, around 81% of them only once. The ten biggest clones cover about 1% of the sample.

From the cysteine through the phenylalanine, the CDR3 covers 14 amino acids. Only the CDR3 DNA is retained, 42 bases long and in frame from the first base. CDR1 and CDR2, per the germline V gene, are SGHDT and YYEEEE. A distance of 15 bases separates the germline ends of V and J, which lose 6 bases and 3 bases respectively. The cohort was made up of approximately 670 healthy bone marrow donors. All cohort members were sampled while nominally healthy, although unrecorded immune exposures were likely present. The donor was CMV seronegative and was included in the group of several hundred seronegative cohort members. A peripheral blood sample was provided by each donor, and peripheral blood mononuclear cells were used for TCR beta sequencing. The Qiagen DNeasy Blood Extraction Kit was used to extract genomic DNA from the blood cell samples. Findings and caveats that apply to the study as a whole: The only immune exposure information available for the cohort was CMV serostatus. The classifier was reported to diagnose cytomegalovirus status with high specificity and sensitivity in both the original and validation cohorts. A later analysis found that TCR association rates varied across HLA loci, with DRB1 alleles showing the most associated TCRs and HLA-C alleles the fewest. Broadly in line with IMGT annotations, most TCR beta V segments showed up in productive rearrangements about 87% or about 30% of the time in an earlier analysis of 587 of the donors. Because HLA typing was missing for some donors at each locus, association tests included only the typed subset. Because the 87-base-pair reads could not distinguish some IMGT-functional V segments, including TRBV6-2 and TRBV6-3, those segments were excluded. In a later genetic analysis, fewer N-insertions in productive TCRs were reported among donors in an Asian-associated ancestry cluster than the 666-donor mean. Across donors, most TCR sequences were observed very rarely, whereas some public TCRs were present in many individuals. In this cohort, only TCR beta chains were sequenced, and detectable features were limited by the absence of alpha or paired-chain data. Strong co-occurrence of HLA alleles, especially DR and DQ, made assigning TCR associations to individual alleles difficult. A further reported finding was that TCR beta sequences accurately predicted the HLA-A and HLA-B alleles for most subjects in the first cohort. A few of the identified cytomegalovirus-associated TCR beta chains were confirmed in vitro to be specific for cytomegalovirus antigens. The sequencing pipeline was judged likely to have produced a cluster of highly shared sequence variants as a technical artifact. Presence/absence analyses assumed roughly uniform sequencing depth across donors, an assumption that may not hold. In a later analysis, HLA-associated TCR beta chains were found to be more clonally expanded and to have lower generation probabilities than equally common non-associated chains. A later genetic analysis associated a missense DCLRE1C variant with V-gene and J-gene trimming of TCR beta chains, and an independent cohort replicated the association. A total of fewer than 200 TCR beta chains were listed by the study as associated with cytomegalovirus. According to the authors, the approach could potentially be generalized to other disease states and immunological phenotypes. In a later analysis, several top co-occurrence clusters were reported to appear linked to parvovirus B19, influenza, CMV and Epstein-Barr virus. In a later analysis, 16,951 TCR beta sequences were associated with specific HLA alleles at a false discovery rate of 0.05. A later analysis found that most CMV-associated TCR beta chains appeared HLA-restricted, with HLA associations seemingly driven largely by CMV exposure. Correlated functional status among segregating V segments might be attributable to linkage disequilibrium, but an unknown experimental factor could not be ruled out. The earlier analysis of 587 of the donors excluded some 15 rarely observed V segments, including chromosome 9 orphons, because counts were too low.

Recombination connected TRBV5-6 to TRBJ1-2; a weak D assignment points to TRBD1 (5 bases agree). The specimen was PBMCs. This receptor was taken from a woman aged 40 to 50 in good health and CMV-seronegative. The CDR3 protein: CASINIQVDYGYTF. At the DNA level, the sequence is TGTGCCAGCATCAATATACAGGTTGACTATGGCTACACCTTC.